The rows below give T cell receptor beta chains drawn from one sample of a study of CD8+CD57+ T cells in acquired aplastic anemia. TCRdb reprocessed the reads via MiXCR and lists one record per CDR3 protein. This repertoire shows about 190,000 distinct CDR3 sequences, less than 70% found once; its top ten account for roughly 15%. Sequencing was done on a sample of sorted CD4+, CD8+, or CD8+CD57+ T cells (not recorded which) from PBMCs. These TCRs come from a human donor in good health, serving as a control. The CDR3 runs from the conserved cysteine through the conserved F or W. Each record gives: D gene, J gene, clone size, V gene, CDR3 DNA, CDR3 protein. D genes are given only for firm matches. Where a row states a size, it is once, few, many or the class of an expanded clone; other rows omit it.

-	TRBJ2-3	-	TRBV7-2	TGTGCCAGCGGTACCCTTGCAGCATGGAGCACAGATACGCAGTATTTT	CASGTLAAWSTDTQYF
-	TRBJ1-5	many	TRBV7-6	TGTGCCAGCAGCCCCGGGCGAGGCCTCGGCAGCAATCAGCCCCAGCATTTT	CASSPGRGLGSNQPQHF
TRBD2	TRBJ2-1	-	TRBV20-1	TGCAGTGCTAACCAGGGACTAGCGAGGAATGAGCAGTTCTTC	CSANQGLARNEQFF
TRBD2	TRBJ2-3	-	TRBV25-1	TGTGCCAGCTGCCCCTCAGAAGCGGGGGGGCCTAATGAGCAGTATTTT	CASCPSEAGGPNEQYF
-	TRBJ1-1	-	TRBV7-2	TGTGCCAGCAGTTTGGGCCCAGTGAACACTGAAGCTTTCTTT	CASSLGPVNTEAFF
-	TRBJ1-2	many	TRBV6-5	TGTGCCAGCAGTTACTCCAGCCTGAAAGGCTACACCTTC	CASSYSSLKGYTF
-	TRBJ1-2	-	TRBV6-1	TGTGCCAGCAGTGAACGGGCAGGGAGCTTTAACTATGGCTACACCTTC	CASSERAGSFNYGYTF
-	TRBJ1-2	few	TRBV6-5	TGTGCCAGCAGTCCGGGGGGGGGCGGCTACACCTTC	CASSPGGGGYTF
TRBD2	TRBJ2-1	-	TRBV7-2	TGTGCCAGCAGCACCAGCGGGGCTGTTCTCAACAATGAGCAGTTCTTC	CASSTSGAVLNNEQFF
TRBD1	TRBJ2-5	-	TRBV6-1	TGTGCCAGCAGTTACGACAGGGGAAAAGAGACCCAGTACTTC	CASSYDRGKETQYF
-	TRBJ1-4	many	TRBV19	TGTGCCAGTAGTATCCGAGCTGCAACTAATGAAAAACTGTTTTTT	CASSIRAATNEKLFF
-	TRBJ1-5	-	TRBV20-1	TGCAGTGCCCTTACAGGCCTGGGCAATCAGCCCCAGCATTTT	CSALTGLGNQPQHF
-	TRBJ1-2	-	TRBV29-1	TGCAGCGCCGAACCAGACGGGGGAAGGGTCATTTTC	CSAEPDGGRVIF
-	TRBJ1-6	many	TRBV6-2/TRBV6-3	TGTGCCAGCAGTTCCAGTTCACCCCTCCACTTT	CASSSSSPLHF
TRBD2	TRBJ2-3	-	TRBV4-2	TGTGCCAGCAGCCAAGTTAGGGGAGGGTCCTACAATGAGCAGTATTTT	CASSQVRGGSYNEQYF
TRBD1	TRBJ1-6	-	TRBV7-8	TGTGCCAGCAGCCTCTCGCCGCGGACAGGGTACGATTCACCCCTCCACTTT	CASSLSPRTGYDSPLHF
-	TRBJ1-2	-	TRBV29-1	TGCAGCGTCCTAACGCAGGGGACCTATGGCTACACCTTC	CSVLTQGTYGYTF
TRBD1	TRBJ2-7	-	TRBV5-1	TGTGCTAGCGGCCCGACAGGGGGGAGCTCCTACGAGCAGTACTTC	CASGPTGGSSYEQYF
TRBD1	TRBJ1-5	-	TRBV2	TGTGCCAGCAGGGACAGGGACAATCAGCCCCAGCATTTT	CASRDRDNQPQHF
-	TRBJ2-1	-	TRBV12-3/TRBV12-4	TGTGCCAGCAGTTGGACAGGGAGGGTGTTCTTC	CASSWTGRVFF
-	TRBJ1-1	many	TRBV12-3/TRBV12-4	TGTGCCAGCAATCCAGGGACGCATTTCTACATGAACACTGAAGCTTTCTTT	CASNPGTHFYMNTEAFF
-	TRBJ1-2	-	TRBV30	TGTGCCTGGAGTAACGAAACAGGCCAAGCTAACTATGGCTACACCTTC	CAWSNETGQANYGYTF
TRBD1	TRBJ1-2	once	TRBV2	TGTGCCAGCAGTAATTACCAAGGACAGGGGTATGGCTACACCTTC	CASSNYQGQGYGYTF
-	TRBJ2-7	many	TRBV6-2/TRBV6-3	TGTGCCAGCAGTTACCCTTTAAACTCGGAAGGGCAGTACTTC	CASSYPLNSEGQYF
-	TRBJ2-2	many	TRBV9	TGTGCCAGCAGCTCCAGATCCGGACAGAACACCGGGGAGCTGTTTTTT	CASSSRSGQNTGELFF
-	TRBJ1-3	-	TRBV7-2	TGTGCCAGCAGCTTAGACTTTGGGCTTGGAAACACCATATATTTT	CASSLDFGLGNTIYF
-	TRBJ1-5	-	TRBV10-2	TGCGCCAGCAGTGAGCCCGGGGGAGGGGGCAATCAGCCCCAGCATTTT	CASSEPGGGGNQPQHF
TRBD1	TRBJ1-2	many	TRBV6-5	TGTGCCAGCAGTTACGACAGGGGATACTATGGCTACACCTTC	CASSYDRGYYGYTF
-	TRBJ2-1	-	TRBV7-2	TGTGCCAGCAGCTGGGGGGAAAACTATTACAATGAGCAGTTCTTC	CASSWGENYYNEQFF
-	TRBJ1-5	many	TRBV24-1	TGTGCCACCAGTGCCCCAACGGGGCCCCAGCATTTT	CATSAPTGPQHF
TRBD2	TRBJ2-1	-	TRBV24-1	TGTGCCACCAGTGGGGGACTAGCGGGGGGGGGCAATGAGCAGTTCTTC	CATSGGLAGGGNEQFF
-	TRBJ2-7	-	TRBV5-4	TGTGCCAGCAGCTTGAGCGGGCGTGTAGATACGCAGTACTTC	CASSLSGRVDTQYF
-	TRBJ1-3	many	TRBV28	TGTGCCAGCAGTTTAGGTATGAACACCATATATTTT	CASSLGMNTIYF
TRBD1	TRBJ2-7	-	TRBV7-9	TGTGCCAGCAGCCGGAACCACCGGGACAGGTGGAACGAGCAGTACTTC	CASSRNHRDRWNEQYF
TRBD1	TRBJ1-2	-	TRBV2	TGTGCCAGCAGTGGGGACAGGGGTTTGAGGGGCTACACCTTC	CASSGDRGLRGYTF
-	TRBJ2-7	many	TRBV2	TGTGCCAGCACTCGAGTAGGGCCTACCTACGAGCAGTACTTC	CASTRVGPTYEQYF
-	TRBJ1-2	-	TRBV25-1	TGTGCCAGCAGTCCCGCGGTTGGGACCACTAACTATGGCTACACCTTC	CASSPAVGTTNYGYTF
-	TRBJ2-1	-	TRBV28	TGTGCCAGCAGTTTATGGGCGGAAAGCTCCTACAATGAGCAGTTCTTC	CASSLWAESSYNEQFF
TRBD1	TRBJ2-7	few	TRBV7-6	TGTGCCAGCAGCGCAGGGACAGACTCCTACGAGCAGTACTTC	CASSAGTDSYEQYF
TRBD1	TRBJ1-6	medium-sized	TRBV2	TGTGCCAGCAGTGACGGACAGGGCTATAATTCACCCCTCCACTTT	CASSDGQGYNSPLHF
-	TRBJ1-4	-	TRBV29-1	TGCAGCGTTAAGCCGGGACCTTTGGATGAAAAACTGTTTTTT	CSVKPGPLDEKLFF
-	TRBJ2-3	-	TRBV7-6	TGTGCCAGCAGGGATCCGGGTGGAGATACGCAGTATTTT	CASRDPGGDTQYF
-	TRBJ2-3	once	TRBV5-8	TGTGCCAGCAATGGTTTTGGCACAGATACGCAGTATTTT	CASNGFGTDTQYF
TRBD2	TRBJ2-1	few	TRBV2	TGTGCCAGCAGTCGTACTAGCGGGGTAGGGGATGAGCAGTTCTTC	CASSRTSGVGDEQFF
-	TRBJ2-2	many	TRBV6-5	TGTGCCGAGGGGCTGCCACAGGGCCGAGGTCATATCGGGGAGCTGTTTTTT	CAEGLPQGRGHIGELFF
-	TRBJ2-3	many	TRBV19	TGTGCCAGCCGGGCACTAGTCACAGATACGCAGTATTTT	CASRALVTDTQYF
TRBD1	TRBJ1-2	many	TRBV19	TGTGCCACCGGGACAGAGAGAAGCTTCTATGGCTACACCTTC	CATGTERSFYGYTF
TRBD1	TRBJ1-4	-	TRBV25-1	TGTGCCAGCAGTGCGGGACAGGGCAATGAAAAACTGTTTTTT	CASSAGQGNEKLFF
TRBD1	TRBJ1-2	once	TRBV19	TGTGCCAGCAACGGAGGGACAGGGGATGGCTACACCTTC	CASNGGTGDGYTF
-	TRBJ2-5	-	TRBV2	TGTGCCAGTTGGGTGGGATACCAAGAGACCCAGTACTTC	CASWVGYQETQYF
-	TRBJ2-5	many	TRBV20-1	TGCAGTGCTAGAGATCCGTGGGAGGGACATTTACAAGAGACCCAGTACTTC	CSARDPWEGHLQETQYF
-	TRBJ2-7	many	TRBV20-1	TGCAGTGCTAGAGGGGTGACTAGGTTAACCAACGAGCAGTACTTC	CSARGVTRLTNEQYF
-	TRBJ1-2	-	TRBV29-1	TGCAGCGTTGAAGACGGACACCCGGGGTATGGCTACACCTTC	CSVEDGHPGYGYTF
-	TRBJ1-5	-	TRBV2	TGTGCCAGCAACGAACGGGTTGGGAGCAATCAGCCCCAGCATTTT	CASNERVGSNQPQHF
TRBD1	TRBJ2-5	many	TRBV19	TGTGCCAGTAGTAGACGGACAGGCCAAATGGAGACCCAGTACTTC	CASSRRTGQMETQYF
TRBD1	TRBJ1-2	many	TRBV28	TGTGCCAGCAGAAGGACAGGAGGGAACTATGGCTACACCTTC	CASRRTGGNYGYTF
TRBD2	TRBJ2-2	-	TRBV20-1	TGCAGTGCTAGCGACGAGCGGGGTGGCACCGGGGAGCTGTTTTTT	CSASDERGGTGELFF